The TCR beta chain described here comes from a study of OX40 agonist ivuxolimab in advanced cancers. Study-level background: Patients' therapy was ivuxolimab, an antibody that acts as an agonist of OX40 (CD134). Dose-escalation patients were diagnosed with hepatocellular carcinoma, melanoma, renal cell cancer or head and neck cancer. The study, taken as a whole, reports: In general, CD8+ T cells held more expanded clones than CD4+ did, on average.

The data were produced by immunoSEQ multiplex PCR, yet TCRdb's version contains in-frame clones alone and is incomplete. Altogether over 85,000 clones are present, around 90% being singletons, with the ten largest covering less than 0.35%. CDR1 MDHEN and CDR2 SYDVKM come from the germline V gene. J lost 6 bases, V lost 5 bases, and 15 bases had no gene match. The CDR3 loop spans 16 amino acids. Blood draws occurred at baseline, cycle 4 day 1, and cycle 7 day 1. A note on this clone: Its antigen is not known.

Sequenced material: CD4+ or CD8+ T cells sorted from blood, taken in a trial of the OX40 agonist ivuxolimab. The chain joins TRBV28 to TRBJ2-7, with 8 nucleotides matching TRBD1. The clonotype comes from an adult with an advanced solid tumor such as melanoma, head and neck, liver or kidney cancer. The CDR3 here is CASSPPSGTGHFEQYF. The CDR3 DNA follows: TGTGCCAGCAGTCCACCTTCCGGGACAGGACACTTCGAGCAGTACTTC.